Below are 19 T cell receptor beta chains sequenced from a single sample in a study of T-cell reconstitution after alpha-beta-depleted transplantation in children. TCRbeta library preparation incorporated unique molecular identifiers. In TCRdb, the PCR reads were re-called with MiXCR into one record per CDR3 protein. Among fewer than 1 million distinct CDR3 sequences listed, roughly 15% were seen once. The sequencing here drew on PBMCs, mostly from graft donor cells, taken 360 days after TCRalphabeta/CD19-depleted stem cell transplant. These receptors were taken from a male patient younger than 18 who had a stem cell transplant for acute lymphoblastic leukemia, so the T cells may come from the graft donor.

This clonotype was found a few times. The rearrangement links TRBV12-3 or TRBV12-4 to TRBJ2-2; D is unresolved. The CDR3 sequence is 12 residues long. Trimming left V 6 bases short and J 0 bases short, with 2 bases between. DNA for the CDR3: TGTGCCAGCAGATCGAACACCGGGGAGCTGTTTTTT. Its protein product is CASRSNTGELFF.

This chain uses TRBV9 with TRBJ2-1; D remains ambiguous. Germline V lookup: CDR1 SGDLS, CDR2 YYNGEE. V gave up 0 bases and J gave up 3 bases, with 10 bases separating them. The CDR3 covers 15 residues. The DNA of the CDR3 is TGTGCCAGCAGCGTAGAGGCATCGAGCTACAATGAGCAGTTCTTC. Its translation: CASSVEASSYNEQFF.

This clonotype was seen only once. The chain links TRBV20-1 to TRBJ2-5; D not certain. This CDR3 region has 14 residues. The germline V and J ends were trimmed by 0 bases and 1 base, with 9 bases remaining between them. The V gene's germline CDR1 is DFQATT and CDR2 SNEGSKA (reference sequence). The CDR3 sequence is CSAREIRSQETQYF. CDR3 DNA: TGCAGTGCTAGAGAGATCCGGAGCCAAGAGACCCAGTACTTC.

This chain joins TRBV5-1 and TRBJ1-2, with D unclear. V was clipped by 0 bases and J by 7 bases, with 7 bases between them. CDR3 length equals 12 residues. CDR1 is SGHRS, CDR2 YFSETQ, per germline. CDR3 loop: CASSLEPGGYTF. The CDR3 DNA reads TGCGCCAGCAGCTTGGAGCCGGGTGGCTACACCTTC. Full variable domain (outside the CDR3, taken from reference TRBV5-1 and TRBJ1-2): KAGVTQTPRYLIKTRGQQVTLSCSPISGHRSVSWYQQTPGQGLQFLFEYFSETQRNKGNFPGRFSGRQFSNSRSEMNVSTLELGDSALYLCASSLEPGGYTFGSGTRLTVV.

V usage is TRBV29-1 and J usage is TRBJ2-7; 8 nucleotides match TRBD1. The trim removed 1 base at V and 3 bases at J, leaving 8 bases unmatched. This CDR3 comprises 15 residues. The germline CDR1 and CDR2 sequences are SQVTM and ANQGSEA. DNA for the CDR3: TGCAGCGTTGAAGTTTTTGGGACAGGTAACTACGAGCAGTACTTC. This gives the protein CSVEVFGTGNYEQYF.

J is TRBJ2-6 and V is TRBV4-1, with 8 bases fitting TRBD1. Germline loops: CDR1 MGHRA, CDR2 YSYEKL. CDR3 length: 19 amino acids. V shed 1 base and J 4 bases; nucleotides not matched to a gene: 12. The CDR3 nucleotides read TGCGCCAGCAGCCAAGGCGGCAGGGGGCGATCTGAGGGGGCCAACGTCCTGACTTTC. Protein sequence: CASSQGGRGRSEGANVLTF.

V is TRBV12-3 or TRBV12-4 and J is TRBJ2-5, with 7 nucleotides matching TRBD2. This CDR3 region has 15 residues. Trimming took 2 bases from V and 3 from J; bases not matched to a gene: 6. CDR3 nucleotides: TGTGCCAGCAGTTTACTGGCTGCGGGGGAAGAGACCCAGTACTTC. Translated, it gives CASSLLAAGEETQYF.

CDR3 sequence reads: CASTLPGGGYLYNEQFF. The CDR3 coding sequence is TGTGCCAGCACCCTTCCGGGAGGAGGTTATCTTTACAATGAGCAGTTCTTC. The chain has TRBV12-3 or TRBV12-4 and TRBJ2-1; 7 bases line up with TRBD2. With 7 bases clipped from V and 4 bases from J, the junction kept 16 bases outside the gene matches. CDR3 length: 17 amino acids.

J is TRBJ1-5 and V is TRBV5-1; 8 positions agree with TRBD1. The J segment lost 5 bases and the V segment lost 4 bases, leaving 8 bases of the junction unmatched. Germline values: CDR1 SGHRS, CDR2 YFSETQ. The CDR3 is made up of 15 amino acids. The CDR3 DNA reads TGCGCCAGCAGCCCGGGGGGGACAGGCGATCAGCCCCAGCATTTT. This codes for CASSPGGTGDQPQHF.

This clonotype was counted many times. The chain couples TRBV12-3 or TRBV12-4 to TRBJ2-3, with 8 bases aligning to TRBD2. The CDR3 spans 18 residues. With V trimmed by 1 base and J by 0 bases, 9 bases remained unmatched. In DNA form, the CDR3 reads TGTGCCAGCAGTTTAGGGGCCCTAGCGGGCCCTAGCACAGATACGCAGTATTTT. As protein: CASSLGALAGPSTDTQYF.

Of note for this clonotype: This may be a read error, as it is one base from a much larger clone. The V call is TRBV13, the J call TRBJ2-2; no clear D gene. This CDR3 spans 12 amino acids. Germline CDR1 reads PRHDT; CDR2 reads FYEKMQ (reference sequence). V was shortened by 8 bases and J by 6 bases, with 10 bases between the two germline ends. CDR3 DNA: TGTGCCAGCGGCTCCGGGCCCGGGGAGCTGTTTTTT. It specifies CASGSGPGELFF.

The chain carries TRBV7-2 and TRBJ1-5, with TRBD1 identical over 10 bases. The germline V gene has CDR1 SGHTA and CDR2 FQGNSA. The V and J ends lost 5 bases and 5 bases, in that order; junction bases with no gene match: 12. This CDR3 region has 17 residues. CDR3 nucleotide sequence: TGTGCCAGCAGCCCTAGCATTAGGACAGGGGGAGATCAGCCCCAGCATTTT. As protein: CASSPSIRTGGDQPQHF.

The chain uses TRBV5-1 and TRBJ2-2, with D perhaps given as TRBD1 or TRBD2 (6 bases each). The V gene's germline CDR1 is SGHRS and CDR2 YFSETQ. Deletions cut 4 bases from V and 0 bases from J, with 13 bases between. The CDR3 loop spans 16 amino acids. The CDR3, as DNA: TGCGCCAGCAGCGTTCGGGGGCCCGCGAACACCGGGGAGCTGTTTTTT. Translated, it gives CASSVRGPANTGELFF.

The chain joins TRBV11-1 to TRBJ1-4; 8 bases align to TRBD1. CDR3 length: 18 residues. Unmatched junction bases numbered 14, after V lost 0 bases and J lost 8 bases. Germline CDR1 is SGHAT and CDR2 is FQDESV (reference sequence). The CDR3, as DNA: TGTGCCAGCAGCTTAGCAGCGAGACAGGGGCTTGTTCGGGAAAAACTGTTTTTT. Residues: CASSLAARQGLVREKLFF.

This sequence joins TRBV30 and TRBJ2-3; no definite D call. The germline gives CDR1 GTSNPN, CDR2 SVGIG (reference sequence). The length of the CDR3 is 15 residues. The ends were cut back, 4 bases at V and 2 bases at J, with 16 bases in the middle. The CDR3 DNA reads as TGTGCCTGGACCCCTCGGGTGTTTAACACAGATACGCAGTATTTT. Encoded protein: CAWTPRVFNTDTQYF.

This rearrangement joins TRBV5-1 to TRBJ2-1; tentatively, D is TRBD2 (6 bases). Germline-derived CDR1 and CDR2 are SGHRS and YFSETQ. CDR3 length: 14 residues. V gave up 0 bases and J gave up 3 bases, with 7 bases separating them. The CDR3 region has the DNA TGCGCCAGCAGCTTGGGGGAGGTCTACAATGAGCAGTTCTTC. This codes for CASSLGEVYNEQFF.

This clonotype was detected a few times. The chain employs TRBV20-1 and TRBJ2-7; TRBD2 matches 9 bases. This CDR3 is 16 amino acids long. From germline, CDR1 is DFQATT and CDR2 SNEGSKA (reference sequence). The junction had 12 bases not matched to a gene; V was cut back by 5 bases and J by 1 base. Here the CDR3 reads CSAGGRWTSVSYEQYF. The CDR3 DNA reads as TGCAGTGCTGGAGGGAGGTGGACTAGCGTTTCCTACGAGCAGTACTTC.

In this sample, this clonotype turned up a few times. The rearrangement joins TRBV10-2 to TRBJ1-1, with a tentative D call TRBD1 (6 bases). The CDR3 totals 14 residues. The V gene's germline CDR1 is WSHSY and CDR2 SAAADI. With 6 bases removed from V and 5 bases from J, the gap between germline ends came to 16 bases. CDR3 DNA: TGCGCCAGCAGCGAAGGGCAGGGGAGTACTGAAGCTTTCTTT. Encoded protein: CASSEGQGSTEAFF.

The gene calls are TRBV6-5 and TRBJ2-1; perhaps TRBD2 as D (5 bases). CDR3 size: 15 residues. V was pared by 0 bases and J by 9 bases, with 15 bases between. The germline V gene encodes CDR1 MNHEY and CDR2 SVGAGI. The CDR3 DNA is TGTGCCAGCAGTTACTCGAGTCGCGCGGGCGGTGAGCAGTTCTTC. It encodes CASSYSSRAGGEQFF.